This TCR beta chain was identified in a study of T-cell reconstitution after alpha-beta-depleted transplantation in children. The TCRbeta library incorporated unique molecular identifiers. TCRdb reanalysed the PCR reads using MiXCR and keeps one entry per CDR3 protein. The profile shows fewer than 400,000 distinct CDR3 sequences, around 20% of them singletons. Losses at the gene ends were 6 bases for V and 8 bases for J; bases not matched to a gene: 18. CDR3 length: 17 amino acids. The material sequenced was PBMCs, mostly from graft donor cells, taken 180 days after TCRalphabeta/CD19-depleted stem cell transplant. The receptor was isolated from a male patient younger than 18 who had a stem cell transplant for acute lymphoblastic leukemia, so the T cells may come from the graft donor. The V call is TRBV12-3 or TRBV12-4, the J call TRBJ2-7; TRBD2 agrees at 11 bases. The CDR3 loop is CASRASPGLAVPTKQYF. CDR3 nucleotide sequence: TGTGCCAGCAGAGCTAGTCCGGGACTAGCGGTACCTACGAAGCAGTACTTC.